This T cell receptor (beta chain) was recorded in a study of blood T cell repertoires in COVID-19 (dated by TCRdb to the early 2020s). With regard to the full study: The collaborator samples originated in the United States, Italy and Spain and spanned the acute and convalescent phases of COVID-19. The material from the prospective study consisted of cDNA or gDNA derived from T cells, B-cell-depleted T cells, or PBMCs. Subjects who had been exposed to COVID-19, were actively infected with it, or had recovered from it provided the deeply sampled blood TCRbeta repertoires that made up the dataset. The repertoires were made available in a free public database intended to serve as a resource for research on the immune response to SARS-CoV-2. The samples were drawn from two sources: the first 160 participants of the ongoing ImmuneRACE study, and 1,000 to 1,500 subjects contributed by 6 global collaborators. A de-identified subject ID, COVID-19 status, age in years and sex were almost always included in the sample metadata. HLA class I and class II types, where available, came from metadata supplied by the sample provider rather than from assay-based typing. The paper's findings and limits, for the study overall: How much clinical and demographic metadata was included differed by source and by participant, and the metadata was provided uncurated.

Concerning this clone itself: Its antigen remains undetermined. No much larger clone is present one base from it, and per-base qualities are unavailable.

TCRbeta CDR3 regions were amplified from genomic DNA by means of the immunoSEQ Assay, a bias-controlled multiplex PCR. On the study's bioinformatics: The number of nucleated cells in each sample was estimated from the amplification of reference gene primers within the assay. To quantify the absolute abundance of each unique TCRbeta CDR3 rearrangement, sequence reads were collapsed and filtered. For each sample, productive Simpson clonality was calculated as the square root of Simpson's diversity index across productive rearrangements. The table comes from immuneACCESS by way of TCRdb, which keeps in-frame sequences with V and J called. Part of the clones is missing from these tables; in studies checked, under half for an unresolved V gene and the rest for unknown reasons. That table furnishes V, J and clone size, whereas the DNA furnished D and trimming. The sample yields about 26,000 clones; 87% were counted once. The ten biggest clones cover approximately 13% of the sample.

Whole blood was collected in K2EDTA tubes by collaborating institutions according to the institutions' own protocols. For TCRbeta analysis, collaborator samples were shipped as frozen whole blood, as isolated PBMCs, or as DNA extracted from either sample type. Sequencing input: peripheral blood. This clonotype was sampled from a human donor in a cohort sampled during active COVID-19. The donor label of this sample is uncertain.

The bases are TGCGCCAGCAGCTTCGCCGGAGTAGAGCGGAACACTGAAGCTTTCTTT. Its protein reads: CASSFAGVERNTEAFF. Recombination connected TRBV5-1 to TRBJ1-1, with no confident D gene call. From a lookup of the germline V gene, CDR1 and CDR2 are SGHRS and YFSETQ. Counted from cysteine to phenylalanine, this CDR3 has 16 amino acids. Here the CDR3 DNA is all that survives: 48 bases in frame from base 1. V gives up 2 bases and J gives up 1 base, and the segment between their germline ends measures 15 bases. Where the CDR3 stops, the reference TRBV5-1 and TRBJ1-1 genes take over; the full variable domain is KAGVTQTPRYLIKTRGQQVTLSCSPISGHRSVSWYQQTPGQGLQFLFEYFSETQRNKGNFPGRFSGRQFSNSRSEMNVSTLELGDSALYLCASSFAGVERNTEAFFGQGTRLTVV.